This T cell receptor (beta chain) comes out of a study of T cells after posttransplantation cyclophosphamide. The study's findings and limits: Skin or GI-infiltrating T cells shared few TRB sequences with blood.

The ends were cut back, 3 bases at V and 4 bases at J, with 6 bases in the middle. This CDR3 comprises 12 residues. Germline-derived CDR1 and CDR2 are MGHRA and YSYEKL. This clone showed up just a few times. Its antigen is still unknown. TCRdb's copy holds only in-frame clones and misses some; the assay was immunoSEQ multiplex PCR. The repertoire yields 40,000 to 55,000 clones, none seen only once; the top ten contain about 2.3%. This sequence was found in a middle-aged man in good health, CMV-negative, and a related stem cell transplant donor. The sample comprised PBMCs. The chain has TRBV4-1 and TRBJ1-2; D gene ambiguous. As DNA, the CDR3 is TGCGCCAGCAGCCAGTTCTCCTATGGCTACACCTTC. This sequence encodes CASSQFSYGYTF.